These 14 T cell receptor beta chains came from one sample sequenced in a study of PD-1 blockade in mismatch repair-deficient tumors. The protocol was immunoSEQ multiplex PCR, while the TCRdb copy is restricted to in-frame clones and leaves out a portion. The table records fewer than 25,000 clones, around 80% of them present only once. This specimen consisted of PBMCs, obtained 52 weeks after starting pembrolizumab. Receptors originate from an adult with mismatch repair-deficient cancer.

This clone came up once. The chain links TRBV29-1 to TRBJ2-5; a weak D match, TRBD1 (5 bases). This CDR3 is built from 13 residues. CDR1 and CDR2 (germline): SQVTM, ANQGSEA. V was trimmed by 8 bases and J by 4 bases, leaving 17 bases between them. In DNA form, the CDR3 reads TGCAGCCATAGGCAGGGAATAAGAGAGACCCAGTACTTC. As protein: CSHRQGIRETQYF.

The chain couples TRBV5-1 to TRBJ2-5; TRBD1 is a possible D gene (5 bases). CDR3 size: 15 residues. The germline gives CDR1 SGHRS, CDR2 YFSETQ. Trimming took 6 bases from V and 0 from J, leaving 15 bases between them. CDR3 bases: TGCGCCAGCACCAGGTTTTCCAGGGACCAAGAGACCCAGTACTTC. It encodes CASTRFSRDQETQYF.

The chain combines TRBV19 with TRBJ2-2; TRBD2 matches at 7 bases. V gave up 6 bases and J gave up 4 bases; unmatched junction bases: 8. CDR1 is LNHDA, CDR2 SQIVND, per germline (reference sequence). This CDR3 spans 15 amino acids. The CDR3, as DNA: TGTGCCAGTAGGGCTCGGGGGGTCGGCACCGGGGAGCTGTTTTTT. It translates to CASRARGVGTGELFF.

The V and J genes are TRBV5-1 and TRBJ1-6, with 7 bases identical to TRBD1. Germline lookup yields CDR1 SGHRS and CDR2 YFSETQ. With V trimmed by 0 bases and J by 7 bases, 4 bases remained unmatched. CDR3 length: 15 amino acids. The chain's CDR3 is CASSLVGGGNSPLHF. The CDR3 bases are TGCGCCAGCAGCTTGGTAGGGGGCGGAAATTCACCCCTCCACTTT.

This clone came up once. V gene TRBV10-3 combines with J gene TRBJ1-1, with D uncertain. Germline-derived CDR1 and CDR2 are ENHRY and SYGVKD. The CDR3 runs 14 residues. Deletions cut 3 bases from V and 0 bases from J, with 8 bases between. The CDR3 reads CAISDITVNTEAFF. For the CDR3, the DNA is TGTGCCATCAGTGACATAACGGTGAACACTGAAGCTTTCTTT.

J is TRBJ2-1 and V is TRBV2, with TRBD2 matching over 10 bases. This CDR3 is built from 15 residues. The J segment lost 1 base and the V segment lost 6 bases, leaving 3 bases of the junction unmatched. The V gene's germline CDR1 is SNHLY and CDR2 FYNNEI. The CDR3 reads CASSVAGGSYNEQFF. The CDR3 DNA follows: TGTGCCAGCAGCGTAGCGGGAGGATCCTACAATGAGCAGTTCTTC.

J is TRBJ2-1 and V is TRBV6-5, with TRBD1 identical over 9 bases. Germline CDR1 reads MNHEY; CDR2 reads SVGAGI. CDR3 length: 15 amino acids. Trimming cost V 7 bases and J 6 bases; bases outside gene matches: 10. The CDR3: CASNPRDRDFNEQFF. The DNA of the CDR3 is TGTGCCAGCAATCCCCGGGACAGGGACTTCAATGAGCAGTTCTTC.

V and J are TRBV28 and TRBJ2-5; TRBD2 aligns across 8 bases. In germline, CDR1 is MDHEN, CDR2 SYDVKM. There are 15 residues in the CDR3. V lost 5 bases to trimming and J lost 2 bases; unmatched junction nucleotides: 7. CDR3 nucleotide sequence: TGTGCCAGCAGTCCCGGGGGGGTTGGGCAAGAGACCCAGTACTTC. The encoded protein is CASSPGGVGQETQYF.

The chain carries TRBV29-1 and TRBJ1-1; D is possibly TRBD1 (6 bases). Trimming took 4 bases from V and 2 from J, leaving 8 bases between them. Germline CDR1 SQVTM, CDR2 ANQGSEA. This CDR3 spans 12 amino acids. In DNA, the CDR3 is TGCAGCGTTGGCAGGGGTAACACTGAAGCTTTCTTT. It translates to CSVGRGNTEAFF.

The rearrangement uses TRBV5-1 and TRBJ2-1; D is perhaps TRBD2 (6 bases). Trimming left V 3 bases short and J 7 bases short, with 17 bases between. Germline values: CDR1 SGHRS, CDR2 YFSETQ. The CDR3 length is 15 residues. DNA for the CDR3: TGCGCCAGCAGCTGGGTCCACTCTAGCGAGAATGAGCAGTTCTTC. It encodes CASSWVHSSENEQFF.

CDR3 bases: TGTGCCAGCAGTGGGACGGGGGGAAAACTGTTTTTT. Its protein product is CASSGTGGKLFF. This chain connects TRBV2 to TRBJ1-4; a possible D gene is TRBD1 (5 bases). The CDR3 totals 12 residues. V was trimmed by 4 bases and J by 10 bases, leaving 10 bases between them. Germline CDR1 and CDR2: SNHLY and FYNNEI.

This CDR3 is CASSLGGYSNQPQHF. CDR3 DNA sequence: TGTGCCAGTAGTCTCGGGGGATATAGCAATCAGCCCCAGCATTTT. This chain uses TRBV19 with TRBJ1-5, with D possibly matching TRBD1 (5 bases). The germline V gene encodes CDR1 LNHDA and CDR2 SQIVND (reference sequence). Between the trimmed V and J ends, which lost 5 bases and 0 bases, there was a span of 11 bases. This CDR3 has 15 residues.

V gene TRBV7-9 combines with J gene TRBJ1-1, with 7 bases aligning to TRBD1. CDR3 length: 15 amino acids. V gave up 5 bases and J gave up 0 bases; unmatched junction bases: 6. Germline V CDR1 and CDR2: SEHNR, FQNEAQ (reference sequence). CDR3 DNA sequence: TGTGCCAGCAGCCAACAGGGGTCCATGAACACTGAAGCTTTCTTT. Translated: CASSQQGSMNTEAFF. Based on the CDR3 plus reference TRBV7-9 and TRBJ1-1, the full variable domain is DTGVSQNPRHKITKRGQNVTFRCDPISEHNRLYWYRQTLGQGPEFLTYFQNEAQLEKSRLLSDRFSAERPKGSFSTLEIQRTEQGDSAMYLCASSQQGSMNTEAFFGQGTRLTVV.

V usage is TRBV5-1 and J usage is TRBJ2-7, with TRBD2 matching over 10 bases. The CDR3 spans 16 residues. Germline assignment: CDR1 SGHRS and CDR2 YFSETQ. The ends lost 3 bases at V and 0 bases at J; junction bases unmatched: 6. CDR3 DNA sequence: TGCGCCAGCAGCTCAAAGCGGGGGGGGAGCTCCTACGAGCAGTACTTC. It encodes CASSSKRGGSSYEQYF.